The 32 T cell receptor beta chains listed next were all sequenced from one sample in a study of technical replicates of blood from a handful of donors. Measured with immunoSEQ multiplex PCR; TCRdb has only the in-frame clones, and not every one. The repertoire holds tens of thousands of clones, with 90% to 95% as singletons. The source material was PBMCs. These receptors were collected from a human donor in good health. Some clones in this sample may be carry-over from other donors' samples.

The chain is built from TRBV5-6 and TRBJ1-6, with 7 bases fitting TRBD1. The CDR3 is made up of 16 amino acids. J lost 2 bases, V lost 2 bases, and 4 bases had no gene match. Germline-derived CDR1 and CDR2 are SGHDT and YYEEEE. The DNA of the CDR3 is TGTGCCAGCAGCTTAGGGGGCGAGACCTATAATTCACCCCTCCACTTT. Its protein is CASSLGGETYNSPLHF.

This chain links TRBV14 with TRBJ2-2; 7 bases align to TRBD2. Germline V gene sequence: CDR1 SGHDN, CDR2 FVKESK. The CDR3 consists of 16 residues. The V gene end was trimmed by 2 bases and the J gene end by 5 bases; junction bases not matched to a gene: 8. CDR3 protein: CASSQTSVMGTGELFF. In DNA form, the CDR3 reads TGTGCCAGCAGCCAAACTAGCGTGATGGGGACCGGGGAGCTGTTTTTT.

This chain links TRBV18 with TRBJ1-2; 8 bases map to TRBD1. With V trimmed by 4 bases and J by 6 bases, 4 bases remained unmatched. CDR1 is KGHSH and CDR2 is LQKENI in the germline V gene. The CDR3 runs to 13 residues. The CDR3 here is CASSRDRGDGYTF. The DNA of the CDR3 is TGTGCCAGCTCACGCGACAGGGGCGATGGCTACACCTTC.

The V gene is TRBV7-8, the J gene TRBJ2-7, with 8 bases matching TRBD1. J was trimmed by 0 bases and V by 5 bases; bases with no gene match: 9. The CDR3 extends over 16 amino acids. Per the germline V gene, CDR1 is SGHVS and CDR2 is FQNEAQ. The CDR3 sequence: CASSIFGQGSSYEQYF. The CDR3 nucleotides read TGTGCCAGCAGCATCTTCGGACAGGGCAGCTCCTACGAGCAGTACTTC. The full variable domain, rest sourced from reference TRBV7-8 and TRBJ2-7, is GAGVSQSPRYKVAKRGQDVALRCDPISGHVSLFWYQQALGQGPEFLTYFQNEAQLDKSGLPSDRFFAERPEGSVSTLKIQRTQQEDSAVYLCASSIFGQGSSYEQYFGPGTRLTVT.

The V gene is TRBV27, the J gene TRBJ2-7; 8 bases map to TRBD1. This CDR3 has 15 amino acids. Germline V gene data show CDR1 as MNHEY and CDR2 as SMNVEV (reference sequence). With V trimmed by 5 bases and J by 2 bases, 8 bases remained unmatched. The chain's CDR3 is CASSMLQGGPYEQYF. For the CDR3, the DNA is TGTGCCAGCAGTATGTTACAGGGGGGTCCCTACGAGCAGTACTTC.

The chain couples TRBV29-1 to TRBJ1-1; 7 bases line up with TRBD1. This CDR3 region has 14 residues. The V segment lost 2 bases and the J segment 0 bases; nucleotides outside the gene matches: 3. Germline V gene lookup returns CDR1 SQVTM and CDR2 ANQGSEA. This chain's CDR3 is CSVEMDRMNTEAFF. CDR3 DNA sequence: TGCAGCGTTGAAATGGACAGGATGAACACTGAAGCTTTCTTT.

For this clone: Other DNA variants within this sample encode the same CDR3. The chain couples TRBV9 to TRBJ2-3; 9 bases are shared with TRBD2. The CDR3 contains 15 residues. The V and J ends lost 4 bases and 1 base, in that order; junction bases with no gene match: 4. CDR1 and CDR2 from the germline V gene are SGDLS and YYNGEE. Here the CDR3 DNA reads TGTGCCAGCAGCACACGACTAGCGGGCACAGATACGCAGTATTTT. Its protein product is CASSTRLAGTDTQYF. The full variable domain, its missing parts supplied by reference TRBV9 and TRBJ2-3, is DSGVTQTPKHLITATGQRVTLRCSPRSGDLSVYWYQQSLDQGLQFLIQYYNGEERAKGNILERFSAQQFPDLHSELNLSSLELGDSALYFCASSTRLAGTDTQYFGPGTRLTVL.

In this sample, this clone turned up once. The DNA for the CDR3 is TGCGCCAGCAGGGGAGGTCACAATGAGCAGTTCTTC. This sequence encodes CASRGGHNEQFF. The J gene is TRBJ2-1, the V gene TRBV5-1, with a possible D match to TRBD2 (6 bases). The germline CDR1 and CDR2 sequences are SGHRS and YFSETQ. Deletions cut 5 bases from V and 5 bases from J, with 8 bases between. This CDR3 is 12 amino acids long. Combining the CDR3 with reference TRBV5-1 and TRBJ2-1 gives the whole variable domain KAGVTQTPRYLIKTRGQQVTLSCSPISGHRSVSWYQQTPGQGLQFLFEYFSETQRNKGNFPGRFSGRQFSNSRSEMNVSTLELGDSALYLCASRGGHNEQFFGPGTRLTVL.

The gene calls are TRBV11-2 and TRBJ2-1; 7 positions match TRBD1. CDR1 is SGHAT and CDR2 is FQNNGV in the germline V gene. CDR3 length: 13 amino acids. V lost 5 bases and J lost 5; bases outside the gene matches: 3. The CDR3 nucleotides are TGTGCCAGCAGCCGGGACAGAGACAATGAGCAGTTCTTC. Protein: CASSRDRDNEQFF. Full variable domain (remainder filled in from reference TRBV11-2 and TRBJ2-1): EAGVAQSPRYKIIEKRQSVAFWCNPISGHATLYWYQQILGQGPKLLIQFQNNGVVDDSQLPKDRFSAERLKGVDSTLKIQPAKLEDSAVYLCASSRDRDNEQFFGPGTRLTVL.

The CDR3 DNA is TGTGCCAGTAGTATGGTGAGGGAAACCTACAATGAGCAGTTCTTC. As protein: CASSMVRETYNEQFF. The rearrangement joins TRBV19 to TRBJ2-1; tentatively, D is TRBD2 (5 bases). V was trimmed by 3 bases and J by 2 bases, leaving 11 bases between them. The length of the CDR3 is 15 residues. Germline loops: CDR1 LNHDA, CDR2 SQIVND (reference sequence). The variable domain in full, completed from reference TRBV19 and TRBJ2-1, reads DGGITQSPKYLFRKEGQNVTLSCEQNLNHDAMYWYRQDPGQGLRLIYYSQIVNDFQKGDIAEGYSVSREKKESFPLTVTSAQKNPTAFYLCASSMVRETYNEQFFGPGTRLTVL.

The J gene is TRBJ1-6, the V gene TRBV14; D remains unclear. V was trimmed by 2 bases and J by 0 bases, leaving 5 bases between them. The germline V gene encodes CDR1 SGHDN and CDR2 FVKESK. This CDR3 spans 15 amino acids. The CDR3: CASSQSSSYNSPLHF. CDR3 bases: TGTGCCAGCAGCCAATCCAGCTCCTATAATTCACCCCTCCACTTT.

The rearrangement joins TRBV7-8 to TRBJ2-5; the D is unclear. The germline V and J ends were trimmed by 3 bases and 10 bases, with 15 bases remaining between them. CDR3 length: 13 residues. The germline V gene encodes CDR1 SGHVS and CDR2 FQNEAQ. CDR3: CASSFASRGDQYF. CDR3 coding DNA: TGTGCCAGCAGCTTCGCCTCCCGTGGAGACCAGTACTTC.

This chain uses TRBV5-6 with TRBJ2-2; 11 bases are shared with TRBD2. The CDR3 is 17 amino acids. The junction had 9 bases not matched to a gene; V was cut back by 5 bases and J by 3 bases. Germline V gene sequence: CDR1 SGHDT, CDR2 YYEEEE. The CDR3 spells CASRWLAGGKDTGELFF. The CDR3 DNA is TGTGCCAGCAGGTGGCTAGCGGGAGGAAAGGACACCGGGGAGCTGTTTTTT.

The V gene is TRBV5-1, the J gene TRBJ1-2; no firm D call. Trimming took 4 bases from V and 3 from J, leaving 19 bases between them. Germline assignment: CDR1 SGHRS and CDR2 YFSETQ. The CDR3 covers 16 residues. Written as DNA, the CDR3 is TGCGCCAGCAGCCCTATAGTGAGGGATAGAGACTATGGCTACACCTTC. Its translation is CASSPIVRDRDYGYTF.

In DNA form, the CDR3 reads TGTGCCAGCAGCTTAGAGGGACAGAAATTCTATGGCTACACCTTC. Its translation is CASSLEGQKFYGYTF. The gene calls are TRBV7-9 and TRBJ1-2; 7 nucleotides line up with TRBD1. After removal of 1 base from V and 4 bases from J, the junction contained 6 bases not matched to a gene. The CDR3 sequence is 15 residues long. Germline V gene data show CDR1 as SEHNR and CDR2 as FQNEAQ (reference sequence).

The genes are TRBV7-6 and TRBJ2-3, with D possibly matching TRBD2 (7 bases). Trimming shortened V by 1 base and J by 10 bases, and 21 bases separated the two germline ends. Germline V gene lookup returns CDR1 SGHVS and CDR2 FNYEAQ. The CDR3 is 16 residues long. CDR3 in amino acids: CASSLGARGPRSAQYF. The CDR3 bases are TGTGCCAGCAGCTTAGGGGCGCGGGGGCCCCGAAGTGCGCAGTATTTT.

This chain uses TRBV7-6 with TRBJ1-2, with 7 bases lining up with TRBD1. V gave up 3 bases and J gave up 5 bases; unmatched junction bases: 9. CDR1 and CDR2 (germline): SGHVS, FNYEAQ. This CDR3 region has 15 residues. Written as DNA, the CDR3 is TGTGCCAGCAGCTTCCCTCCGGTACAGGGGTATGGCTACACCTTC. Its translation is CASSFPPVQGYGYTF.

V gene TRBV5-6 combines with J gene TRBJ2-2; 7 bases align to TRBD1. CDR1 and CDR2 from the germline V gene are SGHDT and YYEEEE. The CDR3 totals 16 residues. The V gene end was trimmed by 4 bases and the J gene end by 0 bases; junction bases not matched to a gene: 6. CDR3 DNA sequence: TGTGCCAGCAGCCCGTGGACAGGAACGAACACCGGGGAGCTGTTTTTT. This encodes CASSPWTGTNTGELFF.

The chain recombines TRBV11-3 with TRBJ2-3, with D perhaps TRBD2 (5 bases). V dropped 4 bases and J dropped 8 bases, with 13 bases sitting between them. Germline V gene data show CDR1 as SGHNT and CDR2 as YENEEA. The CDR3 covers 13 residues. The chain's CDR3 is CASSSQMGSTQYF. In DNA form, the CDR3 reads TGTGCCAGCAGCTCCCAGATGGGGAGTACGCAGTATTTT. Together with reference TRBV11-3 and TRBJ2-3, the CDR3 gives the full variable domain: EAGVVQSPRYKIIEKKQPVAFWCNPISGHNTLYWYLQNLGQGPELLIRYENEEAVDDSQLPKDRFSAERLKGVDSTLKIQPAELGDSAVYLCASSSQMGSTQYFGPGTRLTVL.

The V and J genes are TRBV4-3 and TRBJ2-3, with a tentative D call TRBD1 (6 bases). CDR1 and CDR2 from the germline V gene are LGHNA and YSLEER. V lost 0 bases and J 0 bases, leaving 10 bases between the germline ends. The CDR3 contains 16 residues. CDR3 loop: CASSQDYQGSTDTQYF. The CDR3, as DNA: TGCGCCAGCAGCCAAGATTATCAGGGGAGCACAGATACGCAGTATTTT.

The chain combines TRBV9 with TRBJ2-2, with no clear D. The V gene lost 4 bases and the J gene lost 2 bases, with 15 bases spanning the gap. Germline lookup yields CDR1 SGDLS and CDR2 YYNGEE. The CDR3 covers 16 residues. CDR3: CASSPRWSSNTGELFF. The CDR3, as DNA: TGTGCCAGCAGCCCGAGGTGGTCCTCTAACACCGGGGAGCTGTTTTTT.

In this sample, this clone turned up once. The chain carries TRBV7-2 and TRBJ2-3, with TRBD2 identical over 10 bases. Germline loops: CDR1 SGHTA, CDR2 FQGNSA. V dropped 5 bases and J dropped 3; count of bases not matched to a gene: 5. CDR3 length equals 15 residues. The CDR3 nucleotides read TGTGCCAGCAGCCGGAGCGGGAGGGGGACAGATACGCAGTATTTT. Translating it yields CASSRSGRGTDTQYF.

This rearrangement joins TRBV9 to TRBJ2-6; TRBD2 might be the D (7 bases). The CDR3 contains 15 residues. Trimming took 2 bases from V and 3 from J, leaving 9 bases between them. Per germline, CDR1 SGDLS and CDR2 YYNGEE. For the CDR3, the DNA is TGTGCCAGCAGCGTGGGGGGGCGTGGGGCCAACGTCCTGACTTTC. Translation gives CASSVGGRGANVLTF. Combining the CDR3 with reference TRBV9 and TRBJ2-6 gives the whole variable domain DSGVTQTPKHLITATGQRVTLRCSPRSGDLSVYWYQQSLDQGLQFLIQYYNGEERAKGNILERFSAQQFPDLHSELNLSSLELGDSALYFCASSVGGRGANVLTFGAGSRLTVL.

The rearrangement uses TRBV5-1 and TRBJ1-1; TRBD1 agrees at 12 bases. V was clipped by 5 bases and J by 4 bases; unmatched bases: 15. The CDR3 totals 18 residues. Looked up from germline, CDR1 is SGHRS and CDR2 is YFSETQ. The CDR3 sequence is CASRLFPGQGAWGTEAFF. In nucleotides, the CDR3 is TGCGCCAGCAGGTTATTCCCGGGACAGGGGGCATGGGGCACTGAAGCTTTCTTT.

CDR3 in DNA: TGTGCCAGCAGCGTAGTATACACCGGGGAGCTGTTTTTT. Protein sequence: CASSVVYTGELFF. This sequence joins TRBV9 and TRBJ2-2; no clear D gene. The germline V gene has CDR1 SGDLS and CDR2 YYNGEE. The V end was cut by 0 bases, the J end by 3 bases, with 3 bases between. CDR3 length: 13 residues.

The V gene is TRBV6-5, the J gene TRBJ1-2; no firm D call. This CDR3 is 13 amino acids long. The germline V gene encodes CDR1 MNHEY and CDR2 SVGAGI. V was trimmed by 6 bases and J by 3 bases, leaving 11 bases between them. The CDR3 DNA reads TGTGCCAGCAGAATCACCCAGGACTATGGCTACACCTTC. Translating gives CASRITQDYGYTF.

The chain links TRBV5-4 to TRBJ1-2; a possible D gene is TRBD1 (6 bases). The CDR3 extends over 15 amino acids. The germline V and J ends were trimmed by 2 bases and 2 bases, with 13 bases remaining between them. Germline assignment: CDR1 SGHNT and CDR2 YYREEE (reference sequence). The CDR3 sequence is CASSFPSGQNYGYTF. CDR3 nucleotide sequence: TGTGCCAGCAGCTTCCCCTCGGGACAAAACTATGGCTACACCTTC. Variable domain in full (rest from reference TRBV5-4 and TRBJ1-2): ETGVTQSPTHLIKTRGQQVTLRCSSQSGHNTVSWYQQALGQGPQFIFQYYREEENGRGNFPPRFSGLQFPNYSSELNVNALELDDSALYLCASSFPSGQNYGYTFGSGTRLTVV.

The V and J genes are TRBV29-1 and TRBJ2-3, with TRBD1 identical over 7 bases. Trimming cost V 7 bases and J 0 bases; bases outside gene matches: 7. Germline V gene sequence: CDR1 SQVTM, CDR2 ANQGSEA. This CDR3 is built from 14 residues. The CDR3 region is CSDTGQVSTDTQYF. DNA of the CDR3: TGCAGCGACACCGGACAGGTTAGCACAGATACGCAGTATTTT.

The chain has TRBV6-5 and TRBJ2-5, with 7 bases lining up with TRBD1. Looked up from germline, CDR1 is MNHEY and CDR2 is SVGAGI. The CDR3 has 13 residues. With 6 bases clipped from V and 7 bases from J, the junction kept 8 bases outside the gene matches. CDR3 nucleotide sequence: TGTGCCAGCAGCCAAGGGGGCGCCGGGACCCAGTACTTC. This translates into CASSQGGAGTQYF.

V usage is TRBV5-6 and J usage is TRBJ1-3; 7 positions agree with TRBD1. Germline V gene sequence: CDR1 SGHDT, CDR2 YYEEEE. V gave up 5 bases and J gave up 1 base; unmatched junction bases: 6. The CDR3 covers 15 residues. Written as DNA, the CDR3 is TGTGCCAGCAGTTCGACAGGGTGGTCTGGAAACACCATATATTTT. It encodes CASSSTGWSGNTIYF. The complete variable domain, with remaining parts taken from reference TRBV5-6 and TRBJ1-3, reads DAGVTQSPTHLIKTRGQQVTLRCSPKSGHDTVSWYQQALGQGPQFIFQYYEEEERQRGNFPDRFSGHQFPNYSSELNVNALLLGDSALYLCASSSTGWSGNTIYFGEGSWLTVV.

The CDR3 coding sequence is TGTGCCAGCAGCCTACTGACAGGGGCTGGGAATCAGCCCCAGCATTTT. It encodes CASSLLTGAGNQPQHF. The chain links TRBV7-8 to TRBJ1-5; 8 bases are shared with TRBD1. This CDR3 spans 16 amino acids. The V segment lost 5 bases and the J segment 4 bases; nucleotides outside the gene matches: 10. From germline, CDR1 is SGHVS and CDR2 FQNEAQ. Full variable domain (outside the CDR3, taken from reference TRBV7-8 and TRBJ1-5): GAGVSQSPRYKVAKRGQDVALRCDPISGHVSLFWYQQALGQGPEFLTYFQNEAQLDKSGLPSDRFFAERPEGSVSTLKIQRTQQEDSAVYLCASSLLTGAGNQPQHFGDGTRLSIL.

The chain joins TRBV7-2 to TRBJ2-1; 10 bases agree with TRBD1. V trimming: 5 bases; J trimming: 7 bases; junction bases outside the gene matches: 5. CDR3 length: 14 residues. Germline CDR1 is SGHTA and CDR2 is FQGNSA. CDR3 sequence: CASSRDRGWNEQFF. The CDR3 DNA is TGTGCCAGCAGCCGGGACAGGGGCTGGAATGAGCAGTTCTTC.